Listed below are T cell receptor beta chains from one sample, sequenced in a study of OX40 agonist ivuxolimab in advanced cancers. The method was immunoSEQ multiplex PCR; TCRdb's version includes in-frame clones alone and lacks a portion of them. The profile covers some 12,000 clones, with 75% to 85% appearing a single time and over 30% taken by the ten largest. The input for sequencing was CD4+ or CD8+ T cells sorted from blood, taken in a trial of the OX40 agonist ivuxolimab. These receptors originate from an adult with an advanced solid tumor such as melanoma, head and neck, liver or kidney cancer. CDR3s include the opening cysteine and the closing phenylalanine or tryptophan. The D gene is left open where the match is weak. Clone sizes are given selectively: once, few, many, or a class where the clone is expanded.

j_call: TRBJ1-4; d_call: .; clone_size: .; v_call: TRBV15; cdr3_nt: TGTGCCACCAGCCCACGAGTGAACTTGAAGAGTGAAAAACTGTTTTTT; cdr3_aa: CATSPRVNLKSEKLFF
j_call: TRBJ2-7; d_call: TRBD1; clone_size: .; v_call: TRBV27; cdr3_nt: TGTGCCAGCAGACCCGGGGCAGGGGGATTCAACGAGCAGTACTTC; cdr3_aa: CASRPGAGGFNEQYF
j_call: TRBJ2-1; d_call: .; clone_size: .; v_call: TRBV4-1; cdr3_nt: TGCGCCAGCAGCCGTGGACAGTCTCAAGGGAATGAGCAGTTCTTC; cdr3_aa: CASSRGQSQGNEQFF
j_call: TRBJ1-2; d_call: .; clone_size: .; v_call: TRBV13; cdr3_nt: TGTGCCAGCAGCTCGACAGAAGACTATGGCTACACCTTC; cdr3_aa: CASSSTEDYGYTF
j_call: TRBJ1-2; d_call: .; clone_size: .; v_call: TRBV29-1; cdr3_nt: TGCAGCGTTGAAGGATCGACCGACTATGGCTACACCTTC; cdr3_aa: CSVEGSTDYGYTF
j_call: TRBJ2-5; d_call: .; clone_size: once; v_call: TRBV7-6; cdr3_nt: TGTGCCAGCAGCTTGGGGAACGGCCAGCAAGAGACCCAGTACTTC; cdr3_aa: CASSLGNGQQETQYF
j_call: TRBJ2-3; d_call: .; clone_size: few; v_call: TRBV6-1; cdr3_nt: TGTGCCAGCAGGAGGCAAGACTCCCCTTCAGATACGCAGTATTTT; cdr3_aa: CASRRQDSPSDTQYF
j_call: TRBJ2-2; d_call: .; clone_size: .; v_call: TRBV29-1; cdr3_nt: TGCAGCGCCCGGGGGCAGGAGAACACCGGGGAGCTGTTTTTT; cdr3_aa: CSARGQENTGELFF
j_call: TRBJ1-1; d_call: TRBD1; clone_size: .; v_call: TRBV4-3; cdr3_nt: TGCGCCAGCAGCCAAGGCGAGACAGGGGTCGAAGCTTTCTTT; cdr3_aa: CASSQGETGVEAFF
j_call: TRBJ1-5; d_call: .; clone_size: .; v_call: TRBV5-4; cdr3_nt: TGTGCCAGCAGCTTTAACAATCAGCCCCAGCATTTT; cdr3_aa: CASSFNNQPQHF
j_call: TRBJ2-7; d_call: TRBD1; clone_size: .; v_call: TRBV11-2; cdr3_nt: TGTGCCAGCAGCTTAGAAACCGGGACAGCGTACGAGCAGTACTTC; cdr3_aa: CASSLETGTAYEQYF
j_call: TRBJ2-7; d_call: TRBD2; clone_size: once; v_call: TRBV9; cdr3_nt: TGTGCCAGCAGCGTTACTAGCGGGCCCTACGAGCAGTACTTC; cdr3_aa: CASSVTSGPYEQYF
j_call: TRBJ2-1; d_call: TRBD2; clone_size: .; v_call: TRBV6-1; cdr3_nt: TGTGCCAGCAGTTTCCGGGAGGGTGGCAATGAGCAGTTCTTC; cdr3_aa: CASSFREGGNEQFF
j_call: TRBJ2-1; d_call: .; clone_size: .; v_call: TRBV9; cdr3_nt: TGTGCCAGCAGCGGAACAGGGCGCAGGGATGAGCAGTTCTTC; cdr3_aa: CASSGTGRRDEQFF
j_call: TRBJ2-7; d_call: .; clone_size: .; v_call: TRBV6-1; cdr3_nt: TGTGCCAGCAGCTCACCACGGGGACACGAGTACGAGCAGTACTTC; cdr3_aa: CASSSPRGHEYEQYF
j_call: TRBJ2-1; d_call: TRBD1; clone_size: .; v_call: TRBV2; cdr3_nt: TGTGCCAGCCGGGACAGGGGTAGCTACAATGAGCAGTTCTTC; cdr3_aa: CASRDRGSYNEQFF
j_call: TRBJ1-5; d_call: .; clone_size: .; v_call: TRBV7-7; cdr3_nt: TGTGCCAGCAGCTTAGACAGGGACCAGCCCCAGCATTTT; cdr3_aa: CASSLDRDQPQHF
j_call: TRBJ1-1; d_call: TRBD1; clone_size: .; v_call: TRBV19; cdr3_nt: TGTGCTACGACAGGGACTGGAGCTTTCTTT; cdr3_aa: CATTGTGAFF
j_call: TRBJ1-5; d_call: .; clone_size: .; v_call: TRBV7-9; cdr3_nt: TGTGCCAGCAGCTTCGACGGCAATCAGCCCCAGCATTTT; cdr3_aa: CASSFDGNQPQHF
j_call: TRBJ1-2; d_call: .; clone_size: .; v_call: TRBV18; cdr3_nt: TGTGCCAGCTCACCAGACAGCAACTATGGCTACACCTTC; cdr3_aa: CASSPDSNYGYTF
j_call: TRBJ2-1; d_call: TRBD1; clone_size: .; v_call: TRBV5-1; cdr3_nt: TGCGCCAGCAGCTCCAGACAGGGGGTCTACAATGAGCAGTTCTTC; cdr3_aa: CASSSRQGVYNEQFF
j_call: TRBJ1-5; d_call: .; clone_size: .; v_call: TRBV29-1; cdr3_nt: TGCAGCGCCACCGCGGGGGGTAGAGGTCAGCCCCAGCATTTT; cdr3_aa: CSATAGGRGQPQHF
j_call: TRBJ2-5; d_call: TRBD2; clone_size: once; v_call: TRBV13; cdr3_nt: TGTGCCAGCAGCCCGAAACTAGCGGGAGGGCGGGAGACCCAGTACTTC; cdr3_aa: CASSPKLAGGRETQYF
j_call: TRBJ2-3; d_call: .; clone_size: .; v_call: TRBV4-3; cdr3_nt: TGCGCCAGCAGCCAAACCCGGGATACGCAGTATTTT; cdr3_aa: CASSQTRDTQYF
j_call: TRBJ1-1; d_call: .; clone_size: .; v_call: TRBV11-2; cdr3_nt: TGTGCCAGCAGCTTAGTAGCGACAGAGAACACTGAAGCTTTCTTT; cdr3_aa: CASSLVATENTEAFF
j_call: TRBJ2-1; d_call: .; clone_size: large; v_call: TRBV7-9; cdr3_nt: TGTGCCAGCAGCTTCTCGGGCAGGAAGGATGTCGGGCAGTTCTTC; cdr3_aa: CASSFSGRKDVGQFF
j_call: TRBJ2-7; d_call: TRBD1; clone_size: once; v_call: TRBV6-1; cdr3_nt: TGTGCCAGCAGTGAGACAGGGTTGGACGAGCAGTACTTC; cdr3_aa: CASSETGLDEQYF
j_call: TRBJ1-2; d_call: .; clone_size: few; v_call: TRBV19; cdr3_nt: TGTGCCAGTAGCACCGGGACACCCTATGGCTACACCTTC; cdr3_aa: CASSTGTPYGYTF
j_call: TRBJ2-7; d_call: .; clone_size: .; v_call: TRBV7-9; cdr3_nt: TGTGCCAGCAGCGTCGACTTGTCAGGGGAGCAGTACTTC; cdr3_aa: CASSVDLSGEQYF
j_call: TRBJ2-7; d_call: .; clone_size: .; v_call: TRBV19; cdr3_nt: TGTGCCAGTAGTGGCTCCTACATCTACGAGCAGTACTTC; cdr3_aa: CASSGSYIYEQYF
j_call: TRBJ1-2; d_call: TRBD1; clone_size: .; v_call: TRBV6-9; cdr3_nt: TGTGCCAGCAGTACTCGGACAGGGCGGGCCTATGGCTACACCTTC; cdr3_aa: CASSTRTGRAYGYTF
j_call: TRBJ2-1; d_call: TRBD2; clone_size: .; v_call: TRBV19; cdr3_nt: TGTGCCAGTAGTACCGAACTAGCGGGAGTTGTCAATGAGCAGTTCTTC; cdr3_aa: CASSTELAGVVNEQFF
j_call: TRBJ1-4; d_call: .; clone_size: .; v_call: TRBV4-2; cdr3_nt: TGTGCCAGCAGCCAGACCGCTCACGATGCAACTAATGAAAAACTGTTTTTT; cdr3_aa: CASSQTAHDATNEKLFF
j_call: TRBJ2-7; d_call: .; clone_size: .; v_call: TRBV21-1; cdr3_nt: TGTGCCAGCAGCAAACCCAGGACACCCTACGAGCAGTACTTC; cdr3_aa: CASSKPRTPYEQYF
j_call: TRBJ1-1; d_call: .; clone_size: .; v_call: TRBV6-5; cdr3_nt: TGTGCCAGCAGTTACTCCTTCTCGGGGACGGTCGCTTTCTTT; cdr3_aa: CASSYSFSGTVAFF
j_call: TRBJ1-5; d_call: .; clone_size: once; v_call: TRBV28; cdr3_nt: TGTGCCAGCAGTTTATCTTATAGCAATCAGCCCCAGCATTTT; cdr3_aa: CASSLSYSNQPQHF